This passage covers 21 T cell receptor beta chains from one sample sequenced in a study of identical twins. Each CDR3 protein is one row after TCRdb ran MiXCR on the 5' RACE reads. The data contain some 760,000 distinct CDR3 sequences, about 20% of them singletons. The sample was also linked to a second study, of T cells expressing NK-cell markers.

The sample comprised PBMCs. These receptors were taken from a woman younger than 30 in good health.

The rearrangement joins TRBV12-3 or TRBV12-4 to TRBJ1-4; D is undetermined. There are 16 residues in the CDR3. The ends were cut back, 5 bases at V and 2 bases at J, with 15 bases in the middle. CDR3 sequence: CASSARHVLTNEKLFF. DNA of the CDR3: TGTGCCAGCAGTGCTAGACATGTTCTGACTAATGAAAAACTGTTTTTT.

This clonotype was seen at least ten times. J is TRBJ2-1 and V is TRBV10-3; tentatively, D is TRBD1 (5 bases). Germline V gene data show CDR1 as ENHRY and CDR2 as SYGVKD. Trimming left V 4 bases short and J 6 bases short, with 7 bases between. This CDR3 comprises 12 residues. This CDR3 is CAISGGSNEQFF. The CDR3 region has the DNA TGTGCCATCAGTGGGGGCTCCAATGAGCAGTTCTTC.

This clonotype was seen only a few times. The chain combines TRBV6-5 with TRBJ2-7, with 14 bases lining up with TRBD2. Per germline, CDR1 MNHEY and CDR2 SVGAGI. J lost 2 bases, V lost 0 bases, and 3 bases had no gene match. This CDR3 has 17 amino acids. CDR3 sequence (DNA): TGTGCCAGCAGTTACTCCGGGACTAGCGGGAGTCCCTACGAGCAGTACTTC. Translation gives CASSYSGTSGSPYEQYF.

This clonotype was detected only a few times. The chain employs TRBV5-1 and TRBJ2-3, with D maybe TRBD1 (6 bases). This CDR3 comprises 13 residues. CDR1 SGHRS and CDR2 YFSETQ come from the germline V gene. V was cut by 5 bases and J by 5 bases, with 12 bases left in between. CDR3 sequence reads: CASRGTHQDTQYF. For the CDR3, the DNA is TGCGCCAGCAGGGGGACACATCAAGATACGCAGTATTTT.

This clonotype was observed a handful of times. This chain joins TRBV9 and TRBJ2-1; 7 nucleotides agree with TRBD2. After removal of 0 bases from V and 10 bases from J, the junction contained 13 bases not matched to a gene. The CDR3 spans 16 residues. Germline loops: CDR1 SGDLS, CDR2 YYNGEE. This CDR3 reads CASSVGVGLVSWEQFF. CDR3 sequence (DNA): TGTGCCAGCAGCGTAGGGGTTGGACTAGTCTCCTGGGAGCAGTTCTTC.

This clonotype was observed a few times. The chain recombines TRBV6-5 with TRBJ2-3; 9 positions agree with TRBD1. The germline CDR1 and CDR2 sequences are MNHEY and SVGAGI. The CDR3 contains 15 residues. Unmatched junction bases numbered 3, after V lost 2 bases and J lost 3 bases. The CDR3 loop reads CASSYTGTGTDTQYF. CDR3 in DNA: TGTGCCAGCAGTTACACCGGGACAGGGACAGATACGCAGTATTTT.

The chain recombines TRBV12-3 or TRBV12-4 with TRBJ1-2; possible D gene TRBD1, 6 bases. Between the trimmed V and J ends, which lost 6 bases and 4 bases, there was a span of 18 bases. The length of the CDR3 is 15 residues. CDR3 loop: CASSPLLRGPYGYTF. The CDR3 nucleotides are TGTGCCAGCAGCCCCCTTTTACGGGGGCCCTATGGCTACACCTTC.

The chain joins TRBV12-5 to TRBJ1-1; D gene ambiguous. CDR1 and CDR2 from the germline V gene are LGHNT and FRNRAP. The V gene lost 4 bases and the J gene lost 7 bases, with 13 bases spanning the gap. CDR3 length: 13 residues. In DNA, the CDR3 is TGTGCTAGTGGTTCCCCCCCGCGGGTTGAAGCTTTCTTT. Its protein product is CASGSPPRVEAFF.

This clonotype was counted only a few times. The gene calls are TRBV7-2 and TRBJ1-2; D possibly corresponds to TRBD1 (5 bases). V was pared by 0 bases and J by 8 bases, with 13 bases between. In germline, CDR1 is SGHTA, CDR2 FQGNSA. This CDR3 spans 14 amino acids. CDR3 bases: TGTGCCAGCAGCTTAGCTACGACGGGGGGAGGCTACACCTTC. Amino acids: CASSLATTGGGYTF.

The rearrangement joins TRBV12-5 to TRBJ2-5; D is possibly TRBD1 (6 bases). CDR1 and CDR2 from the germline V gene are LGHNT and FRNRAP. The V and J ends lost 3 bases and 4 bases respectively, with 21 bases between them. This CDR3 region has 17 residues. The CDR3 is CASGFTGHRLVGETQYF. CDR3 bases: TGTGCTAGTGGTTTCACAGGGCATCGACTGGTCGGAGAGACCCAGTACTTC.

Here the CDR3 reads CASSGPNSYEQYF. The DNA for the CDR3 is TGTGCCAGCAGCGGACCAAACTCCTACGAGCAGTACTTC. J is TRBJ2-7 and V is TRBV7-9; D remains ambiguous. The germline CDR1 and CDR2 sequences are SEHNR and FQNEAQ (reference sequence). The CDR3 length is 13 residues. V lost 5 bases to trimming and J lost 0 bases, with 8 bases between them.

This chain joins TRBV3-1 and TRBJ2-1; D remains unclear. The CDR3 is made up of 15 amino acids. V was shortened by 0 bases and J by 7 bases, with 13 bases between the two germline ends. CDR1 is LGHDT, CDR2 YNNKEL, per germline (reference sequence). Here the CDR3 DNA reads TGTGCCAGCAGCCAAGATGTAAGGGCTAGGAATGAGCAGTTCTTC. Its translation: CASSQDVRARNEQFF.

This clonotype was observed once. V gene TRBV29-1 combines with J gene TRBJ2-7; TRBD1 matches at 8 bases. Germline lookup yields CDR1 SQVTM and CDR2 ANQGSEA. The CDR3 has 13 amino acids. V dropped 6 bases and J dropped 2; count of bases not matched to a gene: 6. CDR3 bases: TGCAGCGTCGTCGGGACAGGAGCCTACGAGCAGTACTTC. It is translated as CSVVGTGAYEQYF.

This clonotype was counted a few times. V and J are TRBV11-1 and TRBJ2-7, with D perhaps TRBD1 or TRBD2 (6 bases each). Germline CDR1 is SGHAT and CDR2 is FQDESV (reference sequence). The CDR3 is made up of 19 amino acids. Trimming took off 5 bases at V and 1 base at J, with 27 bases between the two ends. CDR3 amino acids: CASSASHGGAGPLSYEQYF. The CDR3 DNA follows: TGTGCCAGCAGCGCCTCCCATGGGGGCGCGGGACCTTTATCCTACGAGCAGTACTTC.

This clonotype has more than one count but fewer than ten. The genes are TRBV20-1 and TRBJ2-4; D might be TRBD2 (5 bases). This CDR3 is built from 15 residues. CDR1 DFQATT and CDR2 SNEGSKA come from the germline V gene (reference sequence). Trimming took off 0 bases at V and 7 bases at J, with 16 bases between the two ends. The CDR3: CSARDGNLWRNIQYF. In DNA, the CDR3 is TGCAGTGCTAGAGATGGGAATCTTTGGAGGAACATTCAGTACTTC.

The chain has TRBV2 and TRBJ2-7; possibly TRBD2 for D (5 bases). The CDR3 sequence is 12 residues long. Per germline, CDR1 SNHLY and CDR2 FYNNEI. V lost 3 bases to trimming and J lost 11 bases, with 14 bases between them. DNA for the CDR3: TGTGCCAGCAGTGAGATCGAGGGCCCTAAGTACTTC. This codes for CASSEIEGPKYF.

CDR3 in amino acids: CASSYPSGGKADTQYF. CDR3 nucleotide sequence: TGTGCCAGCAGTTACCCTAGCGGGGGCAAGGCAGATACGCAGTATTTT. V is TRBV12-3 or TRBV12-4 and J is TRBJ2-3; 10 bases map to TRBD2. This CDR3 comprises 16 residues. Unmatched junction bases numbered 8, after V lost 4 bases and J lost 4 bases.

V and J are TRBV3-1 and TRBJ2-1; D gene unclear. The ends were cut back, 10 bases at V and 5 bases at J, with 6 bases in the middle. Germline CDR1 is LGHDT and CDR2 is YNNKEL (reference sequence). This CDR3 is 10 amino acids long. The CDR3 sequence: CATRDNEQFF. The CDR3 DNA is TGTGCCACCCGAGACAATGAGCAGTTCTTC.

This clonotype was counted only a few times. The chain has TRBV10-3 and TRBJ1-5, with D possibly matching TRBD1 (6 bases). This CDR3 comprises 14 residues. Germline V CDR1 and CDR2: ENHRY, SYGVKD. Trimming shortened V by 8 bases and J by 3 bases, and 14 bases separated the two germline ends. CDR3 loop: CAIGGRDINQPQHF. CDR3 in DNA: TGTGCCATCGGCGGGCGGGACATCAATCAGCCCCAGCATTTT.

The chain uses TRBV12-3 or TRBV12-4 and TRBJ2-3; D remains ambiguous. V was trimmed by 7 bases and J by 2 bases, leaving 19 bases between them. This CDR3 region has 16 residues. CDR3 coding DNA: TGTGCCAGCAAGGATGGGGAAAGAGACCCCACAGATACGCAGTATTTT. It encodes CASKDGERDPTDTQYF.

This chain connects TRBV12-3 or TRBV12-4 to TRBJ1-3; D is uncertain. Trimming stripped 3 bases from V and 4 bases from J, with 13 bases between. This CDR3 is built from 15 residues. This CDR3 is CASSFTATSGNTIYF. As DNA, the CDR3 is TGTGCCAGCAGTTTTACAGCAACATCCGGAAACACCATATATTTT.